The clone carrying this T cell receptor (beta chain) was observed a single time. Using immunoSEQ multiplex PCR, the repertoire was profiled, and TCRdb retains in-frame clones only, with some absent. The table includes about 72,000 clones, 65% to 90% detected once. This sample stems from a study of blood T cell repertoires in COVID-19. Germline V gene lookup returns CDR1 MNHNS and CDR2 SASEGT. CDR3 length equals 11 residues. V shed 3 bases and J shed 6 bases, with 5 bases lying between them. This chain links TRBV6-1 with TRBJ1-1; D uncertain. Specimen: peripheral blood. This sequence was found in an older man with active or convalescent COVID-19. The CDR3 is CASSDRAEAFF. CDR3 DNA sequence: TGTGCCAGCAGTGACCGGGCTGAAGCTTTCTTT.